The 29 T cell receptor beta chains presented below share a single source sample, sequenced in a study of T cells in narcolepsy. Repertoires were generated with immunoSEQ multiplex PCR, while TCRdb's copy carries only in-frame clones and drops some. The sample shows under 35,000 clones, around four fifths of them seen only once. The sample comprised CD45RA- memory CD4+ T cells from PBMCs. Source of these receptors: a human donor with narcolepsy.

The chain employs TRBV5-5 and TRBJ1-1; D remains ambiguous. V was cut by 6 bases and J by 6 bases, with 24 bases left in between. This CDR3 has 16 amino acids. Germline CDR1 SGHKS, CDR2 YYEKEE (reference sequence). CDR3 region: CASNLEIGRRVSEAFF. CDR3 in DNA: TGTGCCAGCAACCTTGAGATTGGACGAAGGGTGTCTGAAGCTTTCTTT.

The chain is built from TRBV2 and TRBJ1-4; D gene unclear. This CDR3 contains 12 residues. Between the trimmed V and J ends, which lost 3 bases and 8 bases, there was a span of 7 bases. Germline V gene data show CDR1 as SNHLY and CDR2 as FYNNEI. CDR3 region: CASSEGREKLFF. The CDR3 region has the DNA TGTGCCAGCAGTGAGGGCCGCGAAAAACTGTTTTTT.

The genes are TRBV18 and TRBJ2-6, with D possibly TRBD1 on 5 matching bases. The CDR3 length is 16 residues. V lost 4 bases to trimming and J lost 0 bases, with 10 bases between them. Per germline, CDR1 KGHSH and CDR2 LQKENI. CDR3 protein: CASSLRQSSGANVLTF. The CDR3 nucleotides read TGTGCCAGCTCACTCAGACAGAGCTCTGGGGCCAACGTCCTGACTTTC.

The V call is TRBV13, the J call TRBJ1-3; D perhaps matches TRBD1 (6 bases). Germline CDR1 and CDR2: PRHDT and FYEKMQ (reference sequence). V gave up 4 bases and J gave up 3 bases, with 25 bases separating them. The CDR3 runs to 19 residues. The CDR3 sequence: CASSSSLEVRGIRGNTIYF. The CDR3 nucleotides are TGTGCCAGCAGCTCCTCCCTCGAGGTCAGGGGAATTCGTGGAAACACCATATATTTT. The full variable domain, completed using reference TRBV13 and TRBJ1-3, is AAGVIQSPRHLIKEKRETATLKCYPIPRHDTVYWYQQGPGQDPQFLISFYEKMQSDKGSIPDRFSAQQFSDYHSELNMSSLELGDSALYFCASSSSLEVRGIRGNTIYFGEGSWLTVV.

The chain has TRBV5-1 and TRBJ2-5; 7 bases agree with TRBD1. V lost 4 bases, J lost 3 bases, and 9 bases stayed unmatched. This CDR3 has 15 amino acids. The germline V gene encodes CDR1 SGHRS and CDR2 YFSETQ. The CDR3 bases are TGCGCCAGCAGCCCCCTCCTAGGGGGCGAAGAGACCCAGTACTTC. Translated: CASSPLLGGEETQYF.

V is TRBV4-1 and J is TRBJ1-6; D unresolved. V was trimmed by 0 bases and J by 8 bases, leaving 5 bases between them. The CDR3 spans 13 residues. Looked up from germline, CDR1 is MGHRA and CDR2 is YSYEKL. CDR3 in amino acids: CASSQDDHSPLHF. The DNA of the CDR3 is TGCGCCAGCAGCCAAGACGATCATTCACCCCTCCACTTT.

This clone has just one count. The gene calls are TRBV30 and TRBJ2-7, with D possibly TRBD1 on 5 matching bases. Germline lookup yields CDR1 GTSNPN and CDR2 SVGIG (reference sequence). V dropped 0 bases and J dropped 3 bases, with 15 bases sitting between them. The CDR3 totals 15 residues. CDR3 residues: CAWSVKTGRDYEQYF. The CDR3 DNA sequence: TGTGCCTGGAGTGTTAAAACAGGACGAGACTACGAGCAGTACTTC.

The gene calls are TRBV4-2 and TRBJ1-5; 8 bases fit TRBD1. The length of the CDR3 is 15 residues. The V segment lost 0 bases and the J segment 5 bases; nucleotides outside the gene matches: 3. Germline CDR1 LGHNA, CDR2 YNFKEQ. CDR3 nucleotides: TGTGCCAGCAGCCAAGAGGGACAGGATGATCAGCCCCAGCATTTT. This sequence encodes CASSQEGQDDQPQHF.

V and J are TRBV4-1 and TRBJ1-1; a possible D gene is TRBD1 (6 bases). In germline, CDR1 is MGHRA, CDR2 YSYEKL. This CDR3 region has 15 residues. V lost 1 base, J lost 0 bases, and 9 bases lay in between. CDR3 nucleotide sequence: TGCGCCAGCAGCCAAGTCGGACAGATGAACACTGAAGCTTTCTTT. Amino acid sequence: CASSQVGQMNTEAFF.

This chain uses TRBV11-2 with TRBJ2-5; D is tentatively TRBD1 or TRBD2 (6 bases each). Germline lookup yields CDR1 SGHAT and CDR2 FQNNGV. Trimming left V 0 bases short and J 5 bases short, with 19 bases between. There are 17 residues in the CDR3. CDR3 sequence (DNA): TGTGCCAGCAGCTTAGATGTAGCGAGACAGGAGGGGGAGACCCAGTACTTC. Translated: CASSLDVARQEGETQYF. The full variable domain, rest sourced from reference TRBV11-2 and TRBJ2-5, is EAGVAQSPRYKIIEKRQSVAFWCNPISGHATLYWYQQILGQGPKLLIQFQNNGVVDDSQLPKDRFSAERLKGVDSTLKIQPAKLEDSAVYLCASSLDVARQEGETQYFGPGTRLLVL.

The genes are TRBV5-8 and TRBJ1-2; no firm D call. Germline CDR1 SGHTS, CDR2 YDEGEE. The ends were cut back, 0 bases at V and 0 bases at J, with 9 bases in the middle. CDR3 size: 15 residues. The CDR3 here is CASSLEASANYGYTF. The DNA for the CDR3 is TGTGCCAGCAGCTTGGAAGCCTCAGCTAACTATGGCTACACCTTC.

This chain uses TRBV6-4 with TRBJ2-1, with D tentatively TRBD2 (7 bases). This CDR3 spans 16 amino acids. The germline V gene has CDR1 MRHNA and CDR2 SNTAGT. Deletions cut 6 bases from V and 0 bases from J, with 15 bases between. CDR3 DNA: TGTGCCAGCAGCTCGGGGGGCTTAAGCTCCTACAATGAGCAGTTCTTC. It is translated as CASSSGGLSSYNEQFF.

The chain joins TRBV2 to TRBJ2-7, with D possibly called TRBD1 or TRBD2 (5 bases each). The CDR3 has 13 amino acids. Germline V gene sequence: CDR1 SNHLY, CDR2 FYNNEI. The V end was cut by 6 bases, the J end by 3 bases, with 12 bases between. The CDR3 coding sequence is TGTGCCAGCAGAATGGGACCGAGCTACGAGCAGTACTTC. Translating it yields CASRMGPSYEQYF. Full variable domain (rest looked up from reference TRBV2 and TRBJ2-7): EPEVTQTPSHQVTQMGQEVILRCVPISNHLYFYWYRQILGQKVEFLVSFYNNEISEKSEIFDDQFSVERPDGSNFTLKIRSTKLEDSAMYFCASRMGPSYEQYFGPGTRLTVT.

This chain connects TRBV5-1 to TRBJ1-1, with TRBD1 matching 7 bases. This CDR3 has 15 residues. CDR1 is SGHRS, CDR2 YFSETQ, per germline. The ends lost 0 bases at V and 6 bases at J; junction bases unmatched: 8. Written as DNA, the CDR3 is TGCGCCAGCAGCTTGGAGTTTACAGGGGTCGCTGAAGCTTTCTTT. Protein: CASSLEFTGVAEAFF. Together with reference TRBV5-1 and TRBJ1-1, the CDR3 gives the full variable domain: KAGVTQTPRYLIKTRGQQVTLSCSPISGHRSVSWYQQTPGQGLQFLFEYFSETQRNKGNFPGRFSGRQFSNSRSEMNVSTLELGDSALYLCASSLEFTGVAEAFFGQGTRLTVV.

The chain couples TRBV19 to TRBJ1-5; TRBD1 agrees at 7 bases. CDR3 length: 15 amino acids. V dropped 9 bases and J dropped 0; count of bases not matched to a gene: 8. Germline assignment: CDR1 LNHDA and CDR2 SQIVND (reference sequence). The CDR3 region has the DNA TGTGCCAGCCAGGGACAGAGCAATAGCAATCAGCCCCAGCATTTT. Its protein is CASQGQSNSNQPQHF.

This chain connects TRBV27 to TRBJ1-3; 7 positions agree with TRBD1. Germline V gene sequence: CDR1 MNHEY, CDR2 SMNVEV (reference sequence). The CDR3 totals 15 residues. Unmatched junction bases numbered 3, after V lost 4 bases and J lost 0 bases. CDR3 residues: CASSSRQGSGNTIYF. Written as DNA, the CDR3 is TGTGCCAGCAGTTCCCGACAGGGCTCTGGAAACACCATATATTTT.

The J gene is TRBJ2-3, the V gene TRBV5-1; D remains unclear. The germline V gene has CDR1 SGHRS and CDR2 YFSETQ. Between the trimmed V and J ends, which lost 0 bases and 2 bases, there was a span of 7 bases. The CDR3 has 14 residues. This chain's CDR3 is CASSLADNTDTQYF. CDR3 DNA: TGCGCCAGCAGCTTGGCCGATAACACAGATACGCAGTATTTT.

The CDR3 DNA follows: TGTGCCAGCAGTTACGGGCAGGGAGTGTTCTACGAGCAGTACTTC. Residues: CASSYGQGVFYEQYF. The gene calls are TRBV6-5 and TRBJ2-7; either TRBD1 or TRBD2 may fit D (5 bases each). The CDR3 consists of 15 residues. From germline, CDR1 is MNHEY and CDR2 SVGAGI. V gave up 2 bases and J gave up 3 bases, with 14 bases separating them.

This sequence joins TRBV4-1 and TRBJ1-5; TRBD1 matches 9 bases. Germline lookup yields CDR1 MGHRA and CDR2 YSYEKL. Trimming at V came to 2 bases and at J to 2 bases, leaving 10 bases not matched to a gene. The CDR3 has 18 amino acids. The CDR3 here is CASSQPTSTGGGNQPQHF. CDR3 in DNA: TGCGCCAGCAGCCAACCAACTTCGACAGGGGGAGGCAATCAGCCCCAGCATTTT.

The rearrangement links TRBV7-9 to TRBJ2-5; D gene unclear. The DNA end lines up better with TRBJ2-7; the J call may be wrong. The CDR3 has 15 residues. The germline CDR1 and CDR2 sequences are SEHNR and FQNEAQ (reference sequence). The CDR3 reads CASSLSARSTYEQYF. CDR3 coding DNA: TGTGCCAGCAGCTTATCGGCCAGGTCCACCTACGAGCAGTACTTC.

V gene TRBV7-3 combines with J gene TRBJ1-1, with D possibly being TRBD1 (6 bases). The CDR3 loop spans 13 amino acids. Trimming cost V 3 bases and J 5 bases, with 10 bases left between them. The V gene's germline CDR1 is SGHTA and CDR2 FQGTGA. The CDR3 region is CASSFQGPTEAFF. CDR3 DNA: TGTGCCAGCAGCTTTCAGGGGCCTACTGAAGCTTTCTTT.

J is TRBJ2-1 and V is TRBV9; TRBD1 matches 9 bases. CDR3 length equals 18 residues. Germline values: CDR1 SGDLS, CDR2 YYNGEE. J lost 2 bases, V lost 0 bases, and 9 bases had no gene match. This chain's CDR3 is CASSVVGETGGPYNEQFF. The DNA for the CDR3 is TGTGCCAGCAGCGTAGTAGGAGAGACAGGGGGTCCCTACAATGAGCAGTTCTTC. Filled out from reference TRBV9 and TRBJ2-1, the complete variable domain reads DSGVTQTPKHLITATGQRVTLRCSPRSGDLSVYWYQQSLDQGLQFLIQYYNGEERAKGNILERFSAQQFPDLHSELNLSSLELGDSALYFCASSVVGETGGPYNEQFFGPGTRLTVL.

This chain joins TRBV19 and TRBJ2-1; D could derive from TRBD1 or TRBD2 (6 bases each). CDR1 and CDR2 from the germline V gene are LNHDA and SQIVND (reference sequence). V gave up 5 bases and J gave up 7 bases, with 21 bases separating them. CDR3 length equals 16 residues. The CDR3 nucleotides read TGTGCCAGTAGTCCTAGGGACATTTTAGGGGGGAATGAGCAGTTCTTC. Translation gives CASSPRDILGGNEQFF.

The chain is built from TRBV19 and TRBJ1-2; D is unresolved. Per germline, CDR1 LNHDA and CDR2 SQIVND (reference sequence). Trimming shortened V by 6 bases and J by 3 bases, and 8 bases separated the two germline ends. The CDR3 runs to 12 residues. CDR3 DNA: TGTGCCAGTAGGCAGAAAGACTATGGCTACACCTTC. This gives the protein CASRQKDYGYTF.

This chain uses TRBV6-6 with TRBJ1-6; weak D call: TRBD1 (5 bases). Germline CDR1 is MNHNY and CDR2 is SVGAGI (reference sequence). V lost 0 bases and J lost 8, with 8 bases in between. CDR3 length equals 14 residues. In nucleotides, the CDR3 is TGTGCCAGCAGTTACTCAGGGGAGGATTCACCCCTCCACTTT. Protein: CASSYSGEDSPLHF.

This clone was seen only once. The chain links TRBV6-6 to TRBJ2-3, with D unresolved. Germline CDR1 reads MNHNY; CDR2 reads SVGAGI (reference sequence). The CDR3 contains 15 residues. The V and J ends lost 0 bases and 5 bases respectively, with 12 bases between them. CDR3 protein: CASSYSGDSKDTQYF. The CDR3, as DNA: TGTGCCAGCAGTTACTCCGGCGACTCCAAAGATACGCAGTATTTT.

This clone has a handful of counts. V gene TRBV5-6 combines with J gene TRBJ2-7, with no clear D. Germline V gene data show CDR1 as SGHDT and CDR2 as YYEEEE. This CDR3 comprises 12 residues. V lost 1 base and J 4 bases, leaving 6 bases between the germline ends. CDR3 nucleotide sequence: TGTGCCAGCAGCTTGAGCCGATACGAGCAGTACTTC. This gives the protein CASSLSRYEQYF. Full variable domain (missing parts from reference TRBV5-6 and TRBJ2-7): DAGVTQSPTHLIKTRGQQVTLRCSPKSGHDTVSWYQQALGQGPQFIFQYYEEEERQRGNFPDRFSGHQFPNYSSELNVNALLLGDSALYLCASSLSRYEQYFGPGTRLTVT.

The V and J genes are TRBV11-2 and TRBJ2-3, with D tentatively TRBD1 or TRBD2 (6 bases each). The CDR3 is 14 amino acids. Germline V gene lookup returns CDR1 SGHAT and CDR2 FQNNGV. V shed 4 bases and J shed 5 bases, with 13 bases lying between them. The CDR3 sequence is CASSSGAVGDTQYF. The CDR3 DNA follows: TGTGCCAGCAGCTCGGGGGCGGTTGGAGATACGCAGTATTTT.

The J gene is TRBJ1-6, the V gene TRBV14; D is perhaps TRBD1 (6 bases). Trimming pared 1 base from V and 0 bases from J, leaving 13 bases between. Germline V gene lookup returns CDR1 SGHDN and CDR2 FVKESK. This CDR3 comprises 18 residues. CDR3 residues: CASSQASRGISYNSPLHF. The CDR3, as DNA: TGTGCCAGCAGCCAAGCGAGCAGGGGAATCTCCTATAATTCACCCCTCCACTTT.